The rows below give T cell receptor beta chains drawn from one sample of a study of CD8 T cells in Susac syndrome. MiXCR, applied by TCRdb to the immunoSEQ multiplex PCR reads, yields one record per CDR3 protein. The data hold about 130,000 distinct CDR3 sequences, with around 94% observed a single time. Input material: CD8+ T cells from PBMCs. These receptors were collected from a human donor with Susac syndrome. Both conserved end residues are part of each CDR3. D genes are given only for firm matches. Clone size is not always given. Where it is, it says once, few, many or a class for expanded clones.

D	J	V	size	CDR3	DNA
-	TRBJ2-7	TRBV12-3/TRBV12-4	-	CASSDGGTYEQYF	TGTGCCAGCAGTGATGGGGGGACCTACGAGCAGTACTTC
-	TRBJ1-1	TRBV12-3/TRBV12-4	few	CASSSGPEAFF	TGTGCCAGCAGTTCTGGTCCTGAAGCTTTCTTT
-	TRBJ1-5	TRBV28	-	CATAPGGGQPQHF	TGTGCCACCGCTCCGGGAGGAGGGCAGCCCCAGCATTTT
-	TRBJ2-1	TRBV18	-	CASSPDPSAYNEQFF	TGTGCCAGCTCACCAGACCCAAGTGCGTACAATGAGCAGTTCTTC
TRBD2	TRBJ2-1	TRBV9	-	CASSVATSGSSYNEQFF	TGTGCCAGCAGCGTAGCTACTAGCGGTAGCTCCTACAATGAGCAGTTCTTC
TRBD2	TRBJ2-1	TRBV3-1	-	CASSQVLAGEDEQFF	TGTGCCAGCAGCCAAGTACTAGCGGGAGAAGATGAGCAGTTCTTC
TRBD2	TRBJ2-7	TRBV3-1	-	CASSPGLANYEQYF	TGTGCCAGCAGTCCGGGACTAGCCAACTACGAGCAGTACTTC
-	TRBJ2-1	TRBV27	-	CASSYTGLGSYNEQFF	TGTGCCAGCAGTTACACGGGGTTGGGGTCCTACAATGAGCAGTTCTTC
TRBD1	TRBJ2-2	TRBV9	-	CASSAQGSVSTGELFF	TGTGCCAGCAGCGCACAGGGGTCGGTGAGCACCGGGGAGCTGTTTTTT
-	TRBJ1-4	TRBV7-9	-	CASSGDTTTNEKLFF	TGTGCCAGCAGCGGGGACACAACAACTAATGAAAAACTGTTTTTT
-	TRBJ2-2	TRBV27	once	CASSPRGDTGELFF	TGTGCCAGCTCCCCTAGAGGGGACACCGGGGAGCTGTTTTTT
TRBD2	TRBJ2-2	TRBV20-1	-	CSAKLAGGPRNTGELFF	TGCAGTGCCAAACTAGCGGGAGGGCCGCGGAACACCGGGGAGCTGTTTTTT
-	TRBJ2-1	TRBV3-1	-	CASSPYGLAGRDEQFF	TGTGCCAGCAGCCCTTACGGCTTGGCGGGAAGGGATGAGCAGTTCTTC
-	TRBJ2-7	TRBV6-1	-	CASSEGGTPSEQYF	TGTGCCAGCAGTGAAGGGGGAACGCCTTCCGAGCAGTACTTC
-	TRBJ2-1	TRBV4-3	-	CASSQVTGYAYNEQFF	TGCGCCAGCAGCCAAGTTACCGGGTATGCCTACAATGAGCAGTTCTTC
-	TRBJ2-6	TRBV7-8	-	CASSLGGGANVLTF	TGTGCCAGCAGCTTGGGGGGCGGGGCCAACGTCCTGACTTTC
-	TRBJ1-5	TRBV27	-	CASSPHQGGSNQPQHF	TGTGCCAGCAGTCCACATCAGGGAGGGAGCAATCAGCCCCAGCATTTT
TRBD1	TRBJ2-7	TRBV30	-	CAWSVAGQGFYEQYF	TGTGCCTGGAGTGTAGCGGGACAGGGGTTCTACGAGCAGTACTTC
TRBD2	TRBJ2-1	TRBV4-3	-	CASSSKSAGSSYNEQFF	TGCGCCAGCAGCTCTAAGTCAGCGGGGAGCTCCTACAATGAGCAGTTCTTC
-	TRBJ1-3	TRBV9	-	CASSVEGAGNTIYF	TGTGCCAGCAGCGTAGAAGGGGCTGGAAACACCATATATTTT
-	TRBJ1-3	TRBV30	-	CAWSIWGLSGNTIYF	TGTGCCTGGAGTATTTGGGGCTTGTCCGGAAACACCATATATTTT
TRBD2	TRBJ2-7	TRBV19	-	CASSIAGSASGPYEQYF	TGTGCCAGTAGTATAGCCGGATCGGCTAGCGGACCCTACGAGCAGTACTTC
TRBD2	TRBJ2-1	TRBV4-1	-	CASSPGPRGRDREQFF	TGCGCCAGCAGCCCGGGCCCTCGCGGGAGGGATCGCGAGCAGTTCTTC
TRBD1	TRBJ2-7	TRBV28	once	CASSPGQLKYEQYF	TGTGCCAGCAGCCCGGGACAGCTCAAATACGAGCAGTACTTC
-	TRBJ2-7	TRBV12-3/TRBV12-4	-	CASGGWGPHYEQYF	TGTGCCAGCGGGGGGTGGGGGCCCCACTACGAGCAGTACTTC
TRBD1	TRBJ2-1	TRBV9	-	CASSVGGTGHNEQFF	TGTGCCAGCAGCGTAGGCGGGACAGGACATAATGAGCAGTTCTTC
TRBD2	TRBJ2-1	TRBV20-1	-	CSARGASGGARPDEQFF	TGCAGTGCTAGAGGCGCTAGCGGGGGGGCGCGTCCAGATGAGCAGTTCTTC
-	TRBJ1-4	TRBV30	-	CAWSVHDGEKLFF	TGTGCCTGGAGTGTACATGATGGGGAAAAACTGTTTTTT
-	TRBJ2-5	TRBV3-1	-	CASSQDQWGETQYF	TGTGCCAGCAGCCAAGATCAGTGGGGAGAGACCCAGTACTTC
TRBD2	TRBJ2-5	TRBV11-2	-	CASAYAGGQETQYF	TGTGCCAGCGCCTACGCGGGGGGCCAGGAGACCCAGTACTTC
TRBD1	TRBJ1-6	TRBV27	-	CASSLLGQGESPLHF	TGTGCCAGCAGTTTGCTAGGACAGGGTGAATCACCCCTCCACTTT
TRBD1	TRBJ2-2	TRBV11-2	-	CASSLAPGQGETAPGELFF	TGTGCCAGCAGCTTAGCACCGGGACAGGGAGAGACCGCGCCCGGGGAGCTGTTTTTT
-	TRBJ1-6	TRBV20-1	-	CSARADWDNSPLHF	TGCAGTGCTAGAGCCGACTGGGATAATTCACCCCTCCACTTT
TRBD2	TRBJ2-5	TRBV20-1	-	CSAGAGVQETQYF	TGCAGTGCTGGAGCGGGGGTCCAAGAGACCCAGTACTTC
TRBD2	TRBJ2-1	TRBV27	-	CASRLAGGLSASYNEQFF	TGTGCCAGCAGACTAGCGGGGGGGCTTTCGGCCTCCTACAATGAGCAGTTCTTC
TRBD2	TRBJ2-7	TRBV20-1	-	CSAIEWLAGDYEQYF	TGCAGTGCTATAGAGTGGCTAGCGGGTGACTACGAGCAGTACTTC
-	TRBJ1-2	TRBV7-9	once	CASSFDYGYTF	TGTGCCAGCAGCTTCGACTATGGCTACACCTTC
-	TRBJ1-1	TRBV30	-	CAWSAGTYMNTEAFF	TGTGCCTGGAGTGCAGGAACGTATATGAACACTGAAGCTTTCTTT
-	TRBJ1-4	TRBV7-9	-	CASSSQWGDEKLFF	TGTGCCAGCAGCTCTCAGTGGGGCGATGAAAAACTGTTTTTT
-	TRBJ1-1	TRBV5-1	-	CASTVGRNTEAFF	TGCGCCAGCACGGTGGGTAGGAACACTGAAGCTTTCTTT
-	TRBJ2-6	TRBV4-2	-	CASSQVDSSSGANVLTF	TGTGCCAGCAGCCAAGTGGACAGTAGCTCTGGGGCCAACGTCCTGACTTTC
-	TRBJ2-3	TRBV9	-	CASSVARLTSTDTQYF	TGTGCCAGCAGCGTAGCCAGACTAACAAGCACAGATACGCAGTATTTT
-	TRBJ1-1	TRBV19	-	CASRISGTANTEAFF	TGTGCCAGTAGGATTTCCGGGACGGCGAACACTGAAGCTTTCTTT
-	TRBJ1-4	TRBV12-3/TRBV12-4	once	CASSLSRATNEKLFF	TGTGCCAGCAGTTTGAGCCGGGCAACTAATGAAAAACTGTTTTTT